A selection of T cell receptor beta chains follows, all from one sample in a study of T-cell reconstitution after alpha-beta-depleted transplantation in children. TCRdb passed the PCR reads through MiXCR, listing each CDR3 protein once. Among about 640,000 distinct CDR3 sequences, around 13% were seen once, and the ten largest hold around 2%. Sequencing used PBMCs, mostly from graft donor cells, obtained 360 days after TCRalphabeta/CD19-depleted stem cell transplant. These TCRs come from a male patient between 5 and 17 years old who had a stem cell transplant for acute myeloid leukemia, so the T cells may come from the graft donor. Each CDR3 is given with its conserved first and last residue. A D gene is named only where the DNA matches it firmly. A clone size is listed for some rows: how often the clone was seen (once, few, many), or a class if it is expanded.

TRBD2,-,TRBJ2-3,TRBV29-1,15,TGCAGCGTTGACGACGGAGCGGGAGCCCCAGATACGCAGTATTTT,CSVDDGAGAPDTQYF
-,many,TRBJ1-3,TRBV9,15,TGTGCCAGCAGCATCCTGGGGGGGCCGGGAAACACCATATATTTT,CASSILGGPGNTIYF
-,-,TRBJ1-4,TRBV15,14,TGTGCCACCAGCAGGTTGACGGTTAATGAAAAACTGTTTTTT,CATSRLTVNEKLFF
TRBD1,-,TRBJ2-7,TRBV7-3,13,TGTGCCAGCAGCCCGATGGCAGGGGGTGGGCAGTACTTC,CASSPMAGGGQYF
-,-,TRBJ2-1,TRBV21-1,13,TGTGCCAGCAGCAGTCGGACCTATAGTGAGCAGTTCTTC,CASSSRTYSEQFF
-,few,TRBJ1-3,TRBV10-3,14,TGTGCCATCAGCTCCACAGGGCCTGGAAACACCATATATTTT,CAISSTGPGNTIYF
TRBD2,many,TRBJ2-5,TRBV15,17,TGTGCCACCAGCAGAGATTATGCGGGAGGGCCGAGGGAGACCCAGTACTTC,CATSRDYAGGPRETQYF
TRBD2,few,TRBJ2-3,TRBV18,17,TGTGCCAGCTCACCCTTACCCGGGCTAGCGGTCACAGATACGCAGTATTTT,CASSPLPGLAVTDTQYF
TRBD1,-,TRBJ2-7,TRBV5-6,16,TGTGCCAGCAGCTGGAAACCGGGACAGGTCTTCTACGAGCAGTACTTC,CASSWKPGQVFYEQYF
TRBD2,once,TRBJ2-7,TRBV4-3,16,TGCGCCAGCAGCCAATCCCGACTAGCGGGAGTGGACGAGCAGTACTTC,CASSQSRLAGVDEQYF
-,few,TRBJ2-7,TRBV7-9,16,TGTGCCAGCAGCCCCCAGACGGTGTCTGTTCCTAGGGAGCAGTACTTC,CASSPQTVSVPREQYF
-,few,TRBJ2-7,TRBV27,15,TGTGCCAGCAGGCCACGTAGCGGTATCGTAGACGAGCAGTACTTC,CASRPRSGIVDEQYF
-,few,TRBJ2-2,TRBV24-1,16,TGTGCCACCAGTGATTTGCGACAACCTGGGACCGGGGAGCTGTTTTTT,CATSDLRQPGTGELFF
TRBD1,few,TRBJ1-1,TRBV6-5,19,TGTGCCAGCAGTTACTCGACGTGGGTGACAGGGGGTGTGAACACTGAAGCTTTCTTT,CASSYSTWVTGGVNTEAFF
-,many,TRBJ2-1,TRBV21-1,18,TGTGCCAGCAAGGTGGGGCTAGCGGGAGGGCCCTCCTACAATGAGCAGTTCTTC,CASKVGLAGGPSYNEQFF
-,-,TRBJ1-1,TRBV30,13,TGTGCCTGGAATCCAGAAGGGGGCACTGAAGCTTTCTTT,CAWNPEGGTEAFF
TRBD2,many,TRBJ2-3,TRBV28,16,TGTGCCAGCACCGTAGAGGGTTTCGGGAGGGATAATACGCAGTATTTT,CASTVEGFGRDNTQYF
TRBD1,-,TRBJ2-7,TRBV20-1,15,TGCAGTGCTAGAGTGCCAGGGACAGGGGCGTACGAGCAGTACTTC,CSARVPGTGAYEQYF
-,-,TRBJ2-7,TRBV10-2,14,TGCGCCAGCACTCGGGTCCAGCAGACGGGCGAGCAGTACTTC,CASTRVQQTGEQYF
-,few,TRBJ2-7,TRBV12-3/TRBV12-4,14,TGTGCCAGCACCCGGGGGACAGAAATCTACGAGCAGTACTTC,CASTRGTEIYEQYF
-,many,TRBJ2-3,TRBV7-7,8,TGTGCCCCACCTACGCAGTATTTT,CAPPTQYF
-,-,TRBJ2-7,TRBV28,15,TGTGCCAGCAGTCCTCCCCCGATCCATCACTACGAGCAGTACTTC,CASSPPPIHHYEQYF
TRBD1,-,TRBJ2-2,TRBV28,15,TGTGCCAGCACCTCGACAGGGGAGAAAACCGGGGAGCTGTTTTTT,CASTSTGEKTGELFF
TRBD1,many,TRBJ2-5,TRBV30,12,TGTGCCTGGTCCAGGGGGCAAGAGACCCAGTACTTC,CAWSRGQETQYF
-,-,TRBJ1-1,TRBV30,16,TGTGCCTGGAGTGTTAAGGGGGGTAGTTGGGTCACTGAAGCTTTCTTT,CAWSVKGGSWVTEAFF
TRBD1,many,TRBJ2-7,TRBV29-1,14,TGCAGCGGTATAGAACAGGGGCCTACCTACGAGCAGTACTTC,CSGIEQGPTYEQYF
TRBD1,-,TRBJ2-1,TRBV24-1,15,TGTGCCACCAGTGACCACGGGACAGGGAGCAATGAGCAGTTCTTC,CATSDHGTGSNEQFF